This T cell receptor (beta chain) was documented in a study of T cells in Graves' hyperthyroidism and ophthalmopathy. This clonotype was observed many times. Regions amplified from RNA transcripts were the TCR beta CDR3 regions. The primer set for the first-round RT-PCR of the TCR CDR3 was HTBI. TCRdb used MiXCR to reprocess the multiplex PCR reads, holding one entry per CDR3 protein. The table records 370,000 or so distinct CDR3 sequences, approximately 14% of them present only once. The germline V gene encodes CDR1 DFQATT and CDR2 SNEGSKA (reference sequence). The CDR3 runs to 13 residues. Unmatched junction bases numbered 2, after V lost 6 bases and J lost 7 bases.

Sequencing was carried out using blood. The clonotype was recovered from a woman between 18 and 29 years old with Graves' hyperthyroidism that later progressed to Graves' ophthalmopathy. The chain combines TRBV20-1 with TRBJ1-6; 11 nucleotides match TRBD1. The CDR3 loop reads CSARTGGNSPLHF. The CDR3 DNA reads TGCAGTGCGAGGACAGGGGGCAATTCACCCCTCCACTTT.